Below are 8 T cell receptor beta chains sequenced from a single sample in a study of blood T cell repertoires in COVID-19. Sequencing used immunoSEQ multiplex PCR; TCRdb keeps in-frame clones, though not all of them. The sample includes 350,000 or so clones, 65% to 90% of them seen just once. Sequencing was done on a sample of PBMCs or T cells enriched from blood (not recorded which). These receptors all come from a woman in her thirties or forties with acute COVID-19.

As DNA, the CDR3 is TGCGCCAGCAGTCACTTCCGGGAGCCGGGCCTAAGGTACGAGCAGTACTTC. Translating it yields CASSHFREPGLRYEQYF. The chain couples TRBV23-1 to TRBJ2-7; D may be TRBD2 (6 bases). TRBV23-1 is sorted into the ORF group, with uncertain function. V dropped 3 bases and J dropped 4 bases, with 22 bases sitting between them. The CDR3 spans 17 residues.

The chain is built from TRBV5-4 and TRBJ1-4; a weak D match, TRBD1 (5 bases). Germline CDR1 and CDR2: SGHNT and YYREEE (reference sequence). Trimming stripped 2 bases from V and 4 bases from J, with 9 bases between. CDR3 length equals 14 residues. In DNA form, the CDR3 reads TGTGCCAGCAGCTTTCCAGGGAATAATGAAAAACTGTTTTTT. This gives the protein CASSFPGNNEKLFF. Full variable domain (rest looked up from reference TRBV5-4 and TRBJ1-4): ETGVTQSPTHLIKTRGQQVTLRCSSQSGHNTVSWYQQALGQGPQFIFQYYREEENGRGNFPPRFSGLQFPNYSSELNVNALELDDSALYLCASSFPGNNEKLFFGSGTQLSVL.

The genes are TRBV6-5 and TRBJ1-1; no definite D call. The length of the CDR3 is 12 residues. Germline V CDR1 and CDR2: MNHEY, SVGAGI. V was clipped by 8 bases and J by 3 bases, with 10 bases between them. This chain's CDR3 is CASQHPDTEAFF. The CDR3 bases are TGTGCCAGCCAACATCCTGACACTGAAGCTTTCTTT.

J is TRBJ2-3 and V is TRBV2; no reliable D call. The V gene's germline CDR1 is SNHLY and CDR2 FYNNEI. Trimming cost V 6 bases and J 3 bases, with 13 bases left between them. The CDR3 is 14 residues long. Here the CDR3 DNA reads TGTGCCAGCAGGTTGACAATAACTACAGATACGCAGTATTTT. It encodes CASRLTITTDTQYF.

V is TRBV4-3 and J is TRBJ2-1, with TRBD2 matching 12 bases. The CDR3 consists of 15 residues. Looked up from germline, CDR1 is LGHNA and CDR2 is YSLEER. Trimming removed 4 bases from V and 9 bases from J; junction bases left unmatched: 7. The CDR3 sequence is CASSRTSGVSGEQFF. The CDR3 bases are TGCGCCAGCAGCCGGACTAGCGGGGTGAGCGGTGAGCAGTTCTTC.

The chain is built from TRBV9 and TRBJ2-1; TRBD2 aligns across 8 bases. This CDR3 spans 14 amino acids. The germline CDR1 and CDR2 sequences are SGDLS and YYNGEE. V lost 6 bases to trimming and J lost 9 bases; unmatched junction nucleotides: 11. In DNA form, the CDR3 reads TGTGCCAGCACCCCCCGGGGGGGCCCGGGTGAGCAGTTCTTC. It is translated as CASTPRGGPGEQFF.

The chain carries TRBV11-2 and TRBJ1-2; perhaps TRBD1 as D (5 bases). This CDR3 spans 15 amino acids. Germline values: CDR1 SGHAT, CDR2 FQNNGV. Trimming took 2 bases from V and 2 from J, leaving 12 bases between them. The CDR3 sequence: CASSLNNRGNYGYTF. The CDR3 DNA is TGTGCCAGCAGCTTAAATAATAGGGGAAACTATGGCTACACCTTC.

The gene calls are TRBV28 and TRBJ1-4, with TRBD1 identical over 8 bases. The CDR3 has 17 amino acids. In germline, CDR1 is MDHEN, CDR2 SYDVKM. V gave up 4 bases and J gave up 5 bases; unmatched junction bases: 12. CDR3: CASSSDRVWARNEKLFF. In nucleotides, the CDR3 is TGTGCCAGCAGTTCGGACAGGGTTTGGGCCAGAAATGAAAAACTGTTTTTT.